The clone carrying this TCR beta chain was seen just once. The sample belongs to a study of PD-1 blockade in classical Hodgkin lymphoma. Time point of the sample: cycle 4 day 1 (C4D1), after six to seven weeks of nivolumab. Patients all relapsed after autologous stem cell transplantation, and there was variation in brentuximab vedotin exposure. The CDR3 length is 15 residues. The data were produced by immunoSEQ multiplex PCR, yet TCRdb's version contains in-frame clones alone and is incomplete. The profile covers some 86,000 clones, with less than 95% appearing a single time and approximately 3% taken by the ten largest.

The chain employs TRBV7-5 and TRBJ2-5; the table's D call, TRBD2, has no DNA check behind it. TRBV7-5 is designated a pseudogene. The TCR was taken from a human donor with classical Hodgkin lymphoma. This material consisted of peripheral blood mononuclear cells (PBMCs), taken before the fourth cycle of nivolumab. CDR3 in DNA: TGTGCCAGAAATCTAGCGGGATTAATGCAAGAGACCCAGTACTTC. Its translation: CARNLAGLMQETQYF.